This T cell receptor (beta chain) comes out of a study of CD8 T cells in ankylosing spondylitis. Notes on this clonotype: What it recognizes is unknown.

The CDR3 runs to 13 residues. Per germline, CDR1 MNHEY and CDR2 SVGAGI. Trimming cost V 2 bases and J 7 bases, with 11 bases left between them. Regarding the study as a whole: As reported, disease-linked clones showed significant enrichment in matched ankylosing spondylitis synovial fluid. Several highly homologous variants made up a TCR beta motif that seemed to typify ankylosing spondylitis blood.

TCR beta libraries were made by quantitative 5'-RACE with molecular barcodes. TCRdb re-derived calls from the 5' RACE reads in MiXCR, one entry per CDR3 protein. The sample consists of 350,000 or so distinct CDR3 sequences, approximately 15% of them appearing once. The V call is TRBV6-5, the J call TRBJ1-2; D might be TRBD1 (5 bases). Sequences were obtained from blood, either unsorted or a sorted T cell fraction (not recorded which). This sequence originates from a male donor with ankylosing spondylitis or in good health (not recorded which). For the CDR3, the DNA is TGTGCCAGCAGTTACGGGGGGGGGGTTGGCTACACCTTC. The encoded protein is CASSYGGGVGYTF.